These 18 T cell receptor beta chains were sequenced from one sample in a study of technical replicates of blood from several donors. The data were produced by immunoSEQ multiplex PCR, yet TCRdb's version contains in-frame clones alone and is incomplete. The repertoire holds about 81,000 clones, with around 96% as singletons. The sample was T cells isolated from PBMCs. These TCRs come from a human donor in good health.

The gene calls are TRBV7-2 and TRBJ2-5; 11 positions match TRBD1. CDR1 and CDR2 from the germline V gene are SGHTA and FQGNSA. The CDR3 runs 14 residues. The junction had 3 bases not matched to a gene; V was cut back by 5 bases and J by 4 bases. CDR3 coding DNA: TGTGCCAGCAGCCCAGGGACAGGGGGAGAGACCCAGTACTTC. Translated, it gives CASSPGTGGETQYF.

The J gene is TRBJ1-1, the V gene TRBV15, with D possibly being TRBD1 (6 bases). CDR3 length equals 15 residues. V was clipped by 5 bases and J by 1 base, with 14 bases between them. Germline V gives CDR1 LNHNV, CDR2 YYDKDF (reference sequence). CDR3 bases: TGTGCCACCAGCGGCGTACAGACAGGGAACACTGAAGCTTTCTTT. Translated, it gives CATSGVQTGNTEAFF.

This chain uses TRBV2 with TRBJ2-3; the match to TRBD1 covers 8 bases. The ends lost 7 bases at V and 4 bases at J; junction bases unmatched: 22. Germline V gives CDR1 SNHLY, CDR2 FYNNEI. This CDR3 comprises 19 residues. CDR3 region: CASTRRGLVGSLRPDTQYF. For the CDR3, the DNA is TGTGCCAGCACCCGCAGGGGGCTAGTGGGATCCCTTAGGCCAGATACGCAGTATTTT.

The rearrangement uses TRBV7-9 and TRBJ1-1, with a possible D match to TRBD1 (6 bases). The CDR3 has 16 amino acids. CDR1 and CDR2 (germline): SEHNR, FQNEAQ (reference sequence). Trimming took off 5 bases at V and 5 bases at J, with 21 bases between the two ends. CDR3 DNA: TGTGCCAGCAGCCGTGGGGGGGCAGGGCTAAAAACTGAAGCTTTCTTT. Translation gives CASSRGGAGLKTEAFF. Full variable domain (missing parts from reference TRBV7-9 and TRBJ1-1): DTGVSQNPRHKITKRGQNVTFRCDPISEHNRLYWYRQTLGQGPEFLTYFQNEAQLEKSRLLSDRFSAERPKGSFSTLEIQRTEQGDSAMYLCASSRGGAGLKTEAFFGQGTRLTVV.

This clone was found once. This rearrangement joins TRBV7-4 to TRBJ2-7; perhaps TRBD1 as D (6 bases). V was trimmed by 4 bases and J by 4 bases, leaving 23 bases between them. CDR3 length equals 17 residues. Germline V gene data show CDR1 as SGHVT and CDR2 as SQSDAQ. CDR3 protein: CASSSGERTAIAYEQYF. CDR3 coding DNA: TGTGCCAGCAGCTCAGGGGAGAGGACAGCTATTGCTTACGAGCAGTACTTC.

V and J are TRBV15 and TRBJ2-3; TRBD1 aligns across 10 bases. The CDR3 spans 16 residues. Germline CDR1 reads LNHNV; CDR2 reads YYDKDF (reference sequence). V shed 2 bases and J 3 bases; nucleotides not matched to a gene: 5. DNA for the CDR3: TGTGCCACCAGCAGAACCGGGACAGGGGTAACAGATACGCAGTATTTT. It translates to CATSRTGTGVTDTQYF.

The rearrangement uses TRBV4-1 and TRBJ1-1, with D maybe TRBD1 (5 bases). Germline CDR1 reads MGHRA; CDR2 reads YSYEKL. This CDR3 spans 17 amino acids. Trimming removed 4 bases at V and 0 bases at J, with 18 bases between. The DNA of the CDR3 is TGCGCCAGCAGCCGACCCCGGAACAGGCTCATGAACACTGAAGCTTTCTTT. Its translation: CASSRPRNRLMNTEAFF.

The chain is built from TRBV11-3 and TRBJ1-4, with a tentative D call TRBD1 (6 bases). Between the trimmed V and J ends, which lost 4 bases and 8 bases, there was a span of 20 bases. CDR3 length equals 16 residues. Germline loops: CDR1 SGHNT, CDR2 YENEEA. The CDR3 coding sequence is TGTGCCAGCAGCTCCTTCCCCTTGACAGGCCCCGAAAAACTGTTTTTT. It is translated as CASSSFPLTGPEKLFF. Full variable domain (rest looked up from reference TRBV11-3 and TRBJ1-4): EAGVVQSPRYKIIEKKQPVAFWCNPISGHNTLYWYLQNLGQGPELLIRYENEEAVDDSQLPKDRFSAERLKGVDSTLKIQPAELGDSAVYLCASSSFPLTGPEKLFFGSGTQLSVL.

The rearrangement links TRBV18 to TRBJ2-3; possible D gene TRBD1, 5 bases. Germline CDR1 is KGHSH and CDR2 is LQKENI. The CDR3 is 15 amino acids. The ends were cut back, 8 bases at V and 2 bases at J, with 17 bases in the middle. DNA of the CDR3: TGTGCCAGCCAAAGAGACAGACAGATCACAGATACGCAGTATTTT. Its translation: CASQRDRQITDTQYF.

CDR3 bases: TGTGCCAGCAGCCCTACCTCCTCAGGGTACGATACGCAGTATTTT. Its translation is CASSPTSSGYDTQYF. The chain links TRBV5-4 to TRBJ2-3; D may be TRBD1 (5 bases). Germline values: CDR1 SGHNT, CDR2 YYREEE (reference sequence). Trimming took off 4 bases at V and 6 bases at J, with 18 bases between the two ends. The CDR3 extends over 15 amino acids.

V usage is TRBV2 and J usage is TRBJ1-2; no definite D call. V was trimmed by 8 bases and J by 6 bases, leaving 10 bases between them. This CDR3 has 11 amino acids. Per the germline V gene, CDR1 is SNHLY and CDR2 is FYNNEI. The CDR3 DNA sequence: TGTGCCAGCCAGCGGGTCCATGGCTACACCTTC. It encodes CASQRVHGYTF. The variable domain in full, with the rest retrieved from reference TRBV2 and TRBJ1-2, is EPEVTQTPSHQVTQMGQEVILRCVPISNHLYFYWYRQILGQKVEFLVSFYNNEISEKSEIFDDQFSVERPDGSNFTLKIRSTKLEDSAMYFCASQRVHGYTFGSGTRLTVV.

The chain recombines TRBV6-1 with TRBJ2-5; a possible D gene is TRBD1 (5 bases). Germline values: CDR1 MNHNS, CDR2 SASEGT. Trimming left V 2 bases short and J 5 bases short, with 9 bases between. The CDR3 extends over 13 amino acids. The CDR3 DNA follows: TGTGCCAGCAGTGAATTATCAGGGGAGACCCAGTACTTC. Its protein is CASSELSGETQYF.

V and J are TRBV9 and TRBJ2-5; tentative D call: TRBD1 (6 bases). CDR1 is SGDLS, CDR2 YYNGEE, per germline. Trimming took off 4 bases at V and 2 bases at J, with 12 bases between the two ends. The CDR3 sequence is 14 residues long. Written as DNA, the CDR3 is TGTGCCAGCAGCAGTTACAGGGAACAAGAGACCCAGTACTTC. Translated: CASSSYREQETQYF.

The chain's CDR3 is CASSTLTGGLKVNEQFF. For the CDR3, the DNA is TGTGCCAGCAGCACACTGACAGGGGGCTTAAAAGTGAATGAGCAGTTCTTC. The rearrangement joins TRBV7-8 to TRBJ2-1, with 10 bases matching TRBD1. V lost 5 bases to trimming and J lost 7 bases; unmatched junction nucleotides: 14. Germline V gives CDR1 SGHVS, CDR2 FQNEAQ. The CDR3 length is 17 residues.

This chain joins TRBV19 and TRBJ1-5, with no clear D. V gave up 4 bases and J gave up 11 bases, with 36 bases separating them. The length of the CDR3 is 20 residues. In germline, CDR1 is LNHDA, CDR2 SQIVND (reference sequence). The CDR3, as DNA: TGTGCCAGTAGTAACGATAAGTACGTCGGAAGTTTGATAGCAAGGATGGCCCAGCATTTT. It specifies CASSNDKYVGSLIARMAQHF.

The chain couples TRBV6-1 to TRBJ2-1; 13 nucleotides align to TRBD2. This CDR3 comprises 17 residues. Losses at the gene ends were 4 bases for V and 4 bases for J; bases not matched to a gene: 7. Germline-derived CDR1 and CDR2 are MNHNS and SASEGT. DNA of the CDR3: TGTGCCAGCAGTGGAGGGACTAGCGGGAAAGAATACAATGAGCAGTTCTTC. Protein product: CASSGGTSGKEYNEQFF.

On this clone: The junction differs from germline at one of its ends, possibly a read error. The chain joins TRBV11-3 to TRBJ2-2; D gene unclear. Per the germline V gene, CDR1 is SGHNT and CDR2 is YENEEA. CDR3 length equals 17 residues. CDR3 sequence (DNA): TGTGCCAGCAGCCTAGAGTTCGGGTTGGGGAACACCGGGGAGCTGTTTTTT. It translates to CASSLEFGLGNTGELFF.

V and J are TRBV13 and TRBJ2-7; 7 bases map to TRBD2. V shed 2 bases and J 6 bases; nucleotides not matched to a gene: 16. CDR3 length equals 17 residues. Germline V CDR1 and CDR2: PRHDT, FYEKMQ (reference sequence). The CDR3 loop reads CASSLNYLRTSGGEQYF. The CDR3 nucleotides are TGTGCCAGCAGCTTAAACTACCTCCGGACTTCGGGGGGCGAGCAGTACTTC.